Listed here are 11 T cell receptor beta chains from one sample, sequenced in a study of glioma-infiltrating T cells. Amplification of TCR alpha and beta CDR3 regions from RNA used iRepertoire nested multiplex PCR. Each CDR3 protein is one row after TCRdb ran MiXCR on the multiplex PCR reads. The table has approximately 400,000 distinct CDR3 sequences, around 45% seen once. The material sequenced was glioma tissue, nonneoplastic brain tissue, or PBMCs (not recorded which). Receptors were obtained from a human donor with low-grade glioma or glioblastoma, undergoing nonglioma brain surgery, or in good health (not recorded which).

With respect to this clonotype: Sequence at one end of the junction differs from germline and may be a read error. The V gene is TRBV7-2, the J gene TRBJ2-2, with a weak D call TRBD2 (6 bases). CDR3 size: 16 residues. Germline V gives CDR1 SGHTA, CDR2 FQGNSA. CDR3 DNA sequence: TGTGCCAGCAGCCCTTTTGCGGCGGGGAACACAGGGGAGCTGTTTTTT. Protein product: CASSPFAAGNTGELFF. The entire variable domain, with the rest obtained from reference TRBV7-2 and TRBJ2-2, is as follows: GAGVSQSPSNKVTEKGKDVELRCDPISGHTALYWYRQSLGQGLEFLIYFQGNSAPDKSGLPSDRFSAERTGGSVSTLTIQRTQQEDSAVYLCASSPFAAGNTGELFFGEGSRLTVL.

Of note for this clonotype: A much larger clone lies a single base off, so this may be a read error. The chain joins TRBV7-2 to TRBJ2-7, with 9 bases that match TRBD1. This CDR3 contains 14 residues. The germline CDR1 and CDR2 sequences are SGHTA and FQGNSA. The CDR3 spells CASRLDRGSYGQYF. The CDR3 DNA follows: TGTGCCAGCAGGTTGGACAGGGGTTCCTACGGGCAGTACTTC. Variable domain in full (rest from reference TRBV7-2 and TRBJ2-7): GAGVSQSPSNKVTEKGKDVELRCDPISGHTALYWYRQSLGQGLEFLIYFQGNSAPDKSGLPSDRFSAERTGGSVSTLTIQRTQQEDSAVYLCASRLDRGSYGQYFGPGTRLTVT.

This chain links TRBV7-9 with TRBJ2-2; D is perhaps TRBD1 or TRBD2 (7 bases each). This CDR3 is 16 amino acids long. With 5 bases removed from V and 5 bases from J, the gap between germline ends came to 18 bases. Looked up from germline, CDR1 is SEHNR and CDR2 is FQNEAQ (reference sequence). CDR3 amino acids: CASSLWEGAETGELFF. In nucleotides, the CDR3 is TGTGCCAGCAGCCTCTGGGAGGGGGCAGAAACCGGGGAGCTGTTTTTT.

A note on this clonotype: A much larger clone is a single base away; this may be a read error. The CDR3 nucleotides are TGTGCCAGCAGTTTTCGGGACAGGGGCAGCAATGAAGCTTTCTTT. Amino acids: CASSFRDRGSNEAFF. V and J are TRBV27 and TRBJ1-1, with 10 nucleotides matching TRBD1. Germline CDR1 and CDR2: MNHEY and SMNVEV (reference sequence). The CDR3 is 15 amino acids. The V gene end was trimmed by 3 bases and the J gene end by 7 bases; junction bases not matched to a gene: 8.

This clonotype was detected ten times or more. The chain has TRBV6-5 and TRBJ1-2; D ambiguous. The CDR3 loop spans 13 amino acids. V lost 2 bases, J lost 4 bases, and 8 bases lay in between. CDR1 and CDR2 (germline): MNHEY, SVGAGI. CDR3 sequence reads: CASSYTRVYGYTF. In DNA form, the CDR3 reads TGTGCCAGCAGTTACACCCGGGTCTATGGCTACACCTTC.

Many counts were recorded for this clonotype. This chain connects TRBV28 to TRBJ2-1; TRBD2 aligns across 10 bases. Germline CDR1 MDHEN, CDR2 SYDVKM. V shed 3 bases, J shed 2 bases, and the junction held 4 bases outside the gene matches. The length of the CDR3 is 16 residues. The CDR3: CASSLASGGTYNEQFF. The CDR3 region has the DNA TGTGCCAGCAGTTTGGCTAGCGGGGGTACCTACAATGAGCAGTTCTTC.

V and J are TRBV6-2 or TRBV6-3 and TRBJ2-3; unclear D gene. The CDR3 is 13 amino acids. Looked up from germline, CDR1 is MNHEY and CDR2 is SVGEGT. V gave up 6 bases and J gave up 6 bases, with 13 bases separating them. CDR3 DNA: TGTGCCAGCAGCCAGAATCGCGAGGATACGCAGTATTTT. It specifies CASSQNREDTQYF.

This clonotype appeared many times. The chain employs TRBV6-2 or TRBV6-3 and TRBJ2-1; D is perhaps TRBD1 (5 bases). Per the germline V gene, CDR1 is MNHEY and CDR2 is SVGEGT. The CDR3 runs to 14 residues. V lost 4 bases and J 12 bases, leaving 19 bases between the germline ends. DNA for the CDR3: TGTGCCAGCAGTTCTCAAAGCTTATTTCAGGGGCAGTTCTTC. It is translated as CASSSQSLFQGQFF.

A remark on this clonotype: The CDR3 ends on some other residue instead of the conserved phenylalanine or tryptophan, so this is likely a read error. The DNA of the CDR3 is TGCAGTGCTAGAGTGCCGGGCAACTATGGCTACACCTCC. Encoded protein: CSARVPGNYGYTS. The V gene is TRBV20-1, the J gene TRBJ1-2; D not resolved. Germline CDR1 reads DFQATT; CDR2 reads SNEGSKA (reference sequence). V was clipped by 1 base and J by 2 bases, with 8 bases between them. The CDR3 covers 13 residues.

As to this clonotype: A clone one base away is much larger, so this may be a read error. As the CDR3 is not closed by the conserved phenylalanine or tryptophan, this likely results from a read error. The chain carries TRBV20-1 and TRBJ2-7; D is perhaps TRBD1 (5 bases). Germline V gene sequence: CDR1 DFQATT, CDR2 SNEGSKA (reference sequence). V dropped 3 bases and J dropped 2 bases, with 8 bases sitting between them. The CDR3 runs 12 residues. The CDR3 coding sequence is TGCAGTGCTAGTGGCAGGGCCTACGAGCAGTACTTA. Residues: CSASGRAYEQYL.

This clonotype was counted a few times. The V and J genes are TRBV20-1 and TRBJ2-1; 12 bases match TRBD2. The length of the CDR3 is 14 residues. Germline trimming cut 5 bases from V and 3 bases from J; bases unmatched to any gene: 2. Germline CDR1 and CDR2: DFQATT and SNEGSKA (reference sequence). CDR3 DNA: TGCAGTGCTGGGACTAGCGGGCTCTACAATGAGCAGTTCTTC. It codes for CSAGTSGLYNEQFF.